This T cell receptor beta chain was recovered during a study of blood T cell repertoires in COVID-19. Overall study context: Acute-phase and convalescent COVID-19 samples originated in the United States, Italy and Spain. T cells, B-cell-depleted T cells, or PBMCs provided the cDNA or gDNA that served as material.

Germline V lookup: CDR1 GTSNPN, CDR2 SVGIG (reference sequence). The J segment lost 2 bases and the V segment lost 8 bases, leaving 6 bases of the junction unmatched. CDR3 length: 12 amino acids. Methods used by the authors: Reference gene primer amplification yielded estimated nucleated cell counts. TCRdb's table, derived via immunoSEQ multiplex PCR, lists solely in-frame clones and lacks some. V and J calls and clone size are those listed in that table; D and trimming were worked out from the DNA. Found here are about 69,000 clones, roughly 85% of them singletons; the top ten hold around 3%. The sample taken for sequencing was peripheral blood. This chain links TRBV30 with TRBJ2-7, with TRBD1 matching over 7 bases. This TCR came from an elderly man with acute or convalescent COVID-19. CDR3 sequence (DNA): TGTGCCAGTGGGGGACAGACCTACGAGCAGTACTTC. Translated: CASGGQTYEQYF. The full variable domain, in which reference TRBV30 and TRBJ2-7 provide the parts outside the CDR3, is SQTIHQWPATLVQPVGSPLSLECTVEGTSNPNLYWYRQAAGRGLQLLFYSVGIGQISSEVPQNLSASRPQDRQFILSSKKLLLSDSGFYLCASGGQTYEQYFGPGTRLTVT.